This T cell receptor beta chain was recovered during a study of T-cell memory formation after mild COVID-19 (dated by TCRdb to about 2021). Study-wide context: TCR sequence clusters from the two donors were largely donor specific. T-cell clones expanding and contracting after mild COVID-19 in a couple of donors were tracked by longitudinal TCRalpha and TCRbeta repertoire sequencing. The cohort comprised two young, previously healthy adult volunteers, one female and one male.

Ficoll-Paque density gradient centrifugation was the method used to isolate PBMCs. With regard to this clonotype: Its binding antigen is unknown. Base qualities are missing; no much larger clone stands one base away.

What the study reported, not specific to this receptor: The detection of some responding clones in pre-infection memory suggests that pre-existing cross-reactive memory T cells joined the SARS-CoV-2 response. The study covered only a couple of mild cases, and larger cohorts including severe cases with pre-infection samples were considered necessary. SARS-CoV-2 specificity of the second-wave clones peaking on day 37 was not confirmed. Balanced CD4/CD8 phenotypes were observed for clones contracting from day 15 to 85, whereas a bias towards CD4+ was observed for a second wave of clones expanding from day 15 to 37. Contracting CD4+ clones were found mainly in CM and EM memory subsets, while CD8+ clones were enriched in EMRA.

Sequenced using an Illumina NovaSeq 6000. TCRalpha and TCRbeta cDNA libraries were constructed by 5'RACE with constant-segment primers, with sample barcodes and unique molecular identifiers being introduced. RNA was extracted from every sample with Trizol reagent. Amplification of the libraries took two PCR steps, and the second step added a second sample barcode plus Illumina TruSeq adapters. The libraries were sequenced on an Illumina NovaSeq using 2 x 150 bp paired-end reads. The paper's processing steps were these. The reads were demultiplexed and collapsed into UMI-guided consensus sequences using migec v1.2.7. Using mixcr v2.1.11, the UMI consensuses were aligned to TRA and TRB V and J templates and assembled into clonotypes. A clonotype was counted as expanded or contracted only if both edgeR and NoisET called the change significant, with noise models trained on biological replicates. edgeR calls used a false discovery rate-adjusted p below 0.01 and a log2 fold-change threshold of 1. PCA with hierarchical clustering of max-normalized trajectories of the 1000 most abundant clonotypes was used as exploratory dynamics analysis. Separately sequenced CD4+ and CD8+ repertoires were used to assign a CD4 or CD8 phenotype to each responding clone. TCRdb ran its own pipeline on the public reads, namely fastp trimming at Q25 and MiXCR clone calling, and kept in-frame beta chains. Rows are combined by CDR3 protein, so each entry shows the most common genes and DNA. In this record, the V and J calls reflect TCRdb's handling and not the investigators' own analysis. The sample table shows 300,000 to 400,000 distinct CDR3 sequences, and around 28% are seen once. The leading ten clones occupy about 13% of the sample.

The CDR3 goes from the cysteine to the phenylalanine over 19 residues. The DNA shown is the 57-base CDR3, in frame from base 1. Based on the germline V gene (reference sequence), the CDR1 and CDR2 sequences are SEHNR and FQNEAQ. Trimming accounts for 1 base at V and 2 bases at J, while the number of junction bases matched to no gene is 13. Recombination linked TRBV7-9 to TRBJ2-1, and 8 junction bases match TRBD2. This sequence originates from an adult woman who had mild COVID-19 (a few samples of this study predate the infection). The sample titles of this study are shuffled in the database, so cell type and time point are left out; the donor was told from shared clones. The sequenced sample consisted of PBMCs or a T cell subset sorted from them (not recorded which). The CDR3: CASSLGALAGDSAYNEQFF. The nucleotide sequence reads as follows: TGTGCCAGCAGCTTAGGGGCGCTAGCGGGCGACTCAGCCTACAATGAGCAGTTCTTC.